A single sample is the source of the 9 T cell receptor beta chains below, sequenced in a study of follicular helper T cells after annual influenza vaccination. Assay used: immunoSEQ multiplex PCR; TCRdb lists only in-frame clones, some missing. The sample carries around 6,700 clones, roughly four fifths recorded once. The sample's time point: 2015-2016 season, pre-vaccination. The sample here was CXCR5- memory CD4+ T cells sorted from blood, taken on the day of influenza vaccination. These receptors all come from an adult who received the influenza vaccine.

The rearrangement uses TRBV19 and TRBJ1-1; no reliable D call. This CDR3 is 14 amino acids long. Germline values: CDR1 LNHDA, CDR2 SQIVND (reference sequence). V was pared by 1 base and J by 1 base, with 7 bases between. CDR3 DNA: TGTGCCAGTAGTATAGTAACCAGGAACACTGAAGCTTTCTTT. Protein sequence: CASSIVTRNTEAFF. The full variable domain, in which reference TRBV19 and TRBJ1-1 provide the parts outside the CDR3, is DGGITQSPKYLFRKEGQNVTLSCEQNLNHDAMYWYRQDPGQGLRLIYYSQIVNDFQKGDIAEGYSVSREKKESFPLTVTSAQKNPTAFYLCASSIVTRNTEAFFGQGTRLTVV.

Here the CDR3 reads CASSTPGTGAETQYF. In nucleotides, the CDR3 is TGTGCCAGCAGTACCCCCGGGACAGGGGCAGAGACCCAGTACTTC. V usage is TRBV6-6 and J usage is TRBJ2-5; 10 nucleotides align to TRBD1. CDR1 and CDR2 (germline): MNHNY, SVGAGI (reference sequence). The CDR3 runs to 15 residues. The V and J ends lost 5 bases and 4 bases, in that order; junction bases with no gene match: 7.

This rearrangement joins TRBV18 to TRBJ1-6, with 7 bases that match TRBD1. The CDR3 length is 17 residues. CDR1 KGHSH and CDR2 LQKENI come from the germline V gene. V was clipped by 5 bases and J by 0 bases; unmatched bases: 7. DNA of the CDR3: TGTGCCAGCTCATTCAGGACAGGTAGCTCCTATAATTCACCCCTCCACTTT. Its translation is CASSFRTGSSYNSPLHF.

The CDR3 loop reads CSVDVRRGGYTF. The CDR3 coding sequence is TGCAGCGTTGATGTTCGCAGGGGGGGCTACACCTTC. The rearrangement joins TRBV29-1 to TRBJ1-2, with 7 bases aligning to TRBD1. Germline CDR1 SQVTM, CDR2 ANQGSEA. This CDR3 is 12 amino acids long. Unmatched junction bases numbered 6, after V lost 3 bases and J lost 8 bases. Supplemented by reference TRBV29-1 and TRBJ1-2, the full variable domain reads SAVISQKPSRDICQRGTSLTIQCQVDSQVTMMFWYRQQPGQSLTLIATANQGSEATYESGFVIDKFPISRPNLTFSTLTVSNMSPEDSSIYLCSVDVRRGGYTFGSGTRLTVV.

This clone was detected once. The chain couples TRBV7-2 to TRBJ1-1; D might be TRBD1 (6 bases). Germline CDR1 is SGHTA and CDR2 is FQGNSA. The CDR3 spans 14 residues. V lost 1 base and J 10 bases, leaving 16 bases between the germline ends. The CDR3 spells CASSLGSVGAGAFF. DNA of the CDR3: TGTGCCAGCAGCTTAGGGTCAGTGGGGGCGGGAGCTTTCTTT.

The V call is TRBV4-3, the J call TRBJ1-1; 9 bases map to TRBD1. The CDR3 spans 13 residues. The ends lost 3 bases at V and 11 bases at J; junction bases unmatched: 7. From germline, CDR1 is LGHNA and CDR2 YSLEER. This chain's CDR3 is CASSQIYRGLAFF. The DNA for the CDR3 is TGCGCCAGCAGCCAGATTTACAGGGGGCTTGCTTTCTTT.

This sequence joins TRBV10-3 and TRBJ1-5, with D uncertain. Trimming pared 10 bases from V and 2 bases from J, leaving 18 bases between. The CDR3 runs 15 residues. Looked up from germline, CDR1 is ENHRY and CDR2 is SYGVKD. In DNA, the CDR3 is TGTGCCACCAAGGCGGAACCGGGAGGCAATCAGCCCCAGCATTTT. This translates into CATKAEPGGNQPQHF.

This clone was counted a single time. The V and J genes are TRBV12-5 and TRBJ1-4; 9 nucleotides line up with TRBD1. The CDR3 loop spans 15 amino acids. Trimming took 5 bases from V and 8 from J; bases not matched to a gene: 9. Germline V gene lookup returns CDR1 LGHNT and CDR2 FRNRAP. The CDR3 here is CASGQRQGGREKLFF. In nucleotides, the CDR3 is TGTGCTAGTGGTCAACGACAGGGGGGGAGAGAAAAACTGTTTTTT.

The V and J genes are TRBV4-3 and TRBJ1-1; D remains ambiguous. The CDR3 totals 14 residues. The ends were cut back, 4 bases at V and 4 bases at J, with 13 bases in the middle. CDR1 is LGHNA, CDR2 YSLEER, per germline. In DNA, the CDR3 is TGCGCCAGCAGCCTGGAGAATGGAATCACTGAAGCTTTCTTT. Its translation: CASSLENGITEAFF.